This T cell receptor beta chain was captured in a study of persistence of HIV-infected CD4 T cells. V lost 4 bases to trimming and J lost 1 base, with 7 bases between them. Germline V gene sequence: CDR1 LNHDA, CDR2 SQIVND (reference sequence). The CDR3 extends over 13 amino acids. An overlapping HIV-1 Gag peptide pool stimulated these cells at about 0.91 ug/peptide/mL. CD4+ T cells upregulating both CD40 ligand and CD69 were sorted as responding cells. Suppressive ART was started during chronic HIV-1 infection in these adults. Points from the study as a whole: Within sorted populations, more oligoclonal TCRs accompanied more oligoclonal proviruses. Bulk TCR data could not be restricted to HIV-1-infected CMV-responding cells. Degenerate expanded CDR3beta sequences were enriched among CMV- and Gag-responding cells.

As regards this clone: What it recognizes is unknown.

The immunoSEQ assay was version 4, run in survey mode. Repertoires were generated with immunoSEQ multiplex PCR, while TCRdb's copy carries only in-frame clones and drops some. This table has under 40,000 clones, roughly 71% appearing once. The starting material was CD4+ T cells sorted from PBMCs after roughly 18-hour stimulation, obtained from a patient who received antiretroviral therapy. The receptor comes from an adult man with HIV who was CMV-seropositive. V gene TRBV19 combines with J gene TRBJ1-1, with D possibly being TRBD1 (5 bases). CDR3 sequence (DNA): TGTGCCAGTAGTACGACAGCGAACACTGAAGCTTTCTTT. Protein product: CASSTTANTEAFF.